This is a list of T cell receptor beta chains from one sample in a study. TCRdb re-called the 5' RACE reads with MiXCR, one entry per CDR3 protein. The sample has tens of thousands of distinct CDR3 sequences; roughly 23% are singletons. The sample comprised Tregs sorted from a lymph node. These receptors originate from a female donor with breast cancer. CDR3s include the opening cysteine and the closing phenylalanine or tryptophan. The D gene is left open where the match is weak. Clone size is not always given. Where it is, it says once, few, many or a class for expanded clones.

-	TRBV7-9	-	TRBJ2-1	TGTGCCAGCAGCTTAGCCGGAAACAATGAGCGGTTCTTC	CASSLAGNNERFF
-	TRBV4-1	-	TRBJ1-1	TGCACCAGCAGCCTTTTTAACCTGAACACTGAAGCTTTCTTT	CTSSLFNLNTEAFF
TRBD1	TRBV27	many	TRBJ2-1	TGTGCCAGCAGCCACAGGGGGCGGAATGAGCAGTTCTTC	CASSHRGRNEQFF
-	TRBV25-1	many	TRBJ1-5	TGTGCCAGCAGCCAAAACCGTCGTGACAGAAGCAATCAGCCCCAGCATTTT	CASSQNRRDRSNQPQHF
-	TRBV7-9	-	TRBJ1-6	TGTGCCAGCAGCAGGGGCAGCAAGATGGACAGCGCGAGCTCCTATAATTCACCCCTCCACTTT	CASSRGSKMDSASSYNSPLHF
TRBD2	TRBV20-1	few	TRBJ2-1	TGCAGTGAAGGGCGGGGGGGTAGCAATGAGCAGTTCTTC	CSEGRGGSNEQFF
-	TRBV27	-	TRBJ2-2	TGTGCCAGCAGACTAGCCCTCACCGGGGAGCTGTTTTTT	CASRLALTGELFF
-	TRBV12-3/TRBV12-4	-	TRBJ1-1	TGTGCCAGCAGTTTAGATGTTGCTGAAGCTTTCTTT	CASSLDVAEAFF
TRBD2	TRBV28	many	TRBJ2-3	TGTGCCAGCAGTTTCTCCGGACTAGCGGAGGGGGATACGCAGTATTTT	CASSFSGLAEGDTQYF
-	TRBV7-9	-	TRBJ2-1	TGTGCCAGCAGCCCTTGGGACGGGGGGCACAATGAGCAGTTCTTC	CASSPWDGGHNEQFF
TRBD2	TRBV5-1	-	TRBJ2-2	TGCGCCAGCACCCCTAGCGGGAAGGCCACCGGGGAGCTGTTTTTT	CASTPSGKATGELFF
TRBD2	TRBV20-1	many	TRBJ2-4	TGCAGTGCTAGACCGACTAGCGGCCTCAAAAACATTCAGTACTTC	CSARPTSGLKNIQYF
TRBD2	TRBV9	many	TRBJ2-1	TGTGCCAGCAGCCACAGCCTAGCGGGCCCCTACAATGAGCAGTTCTTC	CASSHSLAGPYNEQFF
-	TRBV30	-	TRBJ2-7	TGTGCCTGGAGTGTACGGGCCTACGAGCAGTACTTC	CAWSVRAYEQYF
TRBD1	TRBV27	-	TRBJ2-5	TGTGCCGGCAGTTTGGGACAGGGGTACCAAGAGACCCAGTACTTC	CAGSLGQGYQETQYF
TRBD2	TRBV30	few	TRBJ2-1	TGTGCCTGGACTAGCGGACCCCGCGTTAATGAGCAGTTCTTC	CAWTSGPRVNEQFF
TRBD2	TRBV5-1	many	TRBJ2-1	TGCGCCAGCAGCTTCACTAGCGGGAGGATGAATGAGCAGTTCTTC	CASSFTSGRMNEQFF
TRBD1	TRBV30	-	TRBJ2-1	TGTGCCTGGGAACCCGGGACAGGGCCACAGAGCTCCTACAATGAGCAGTTCTTC	CAWEPGTGPQSSYNEQFF
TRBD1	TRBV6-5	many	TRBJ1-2	TGTGCCAGCAGTCCCCCAGGGGGGGGCTATGGCTACACCTTC	CASSPPGGGYGYTF
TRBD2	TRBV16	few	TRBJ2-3	TGTGCCAGCAGCCAAGGACTAGCGGGAGTAAGAGATACGCAGTATTTT	CASSQGLAGVRDTQYF
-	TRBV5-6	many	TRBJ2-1	TGTGCCAGCAGCTCACCAGCAGGGTTAAATGAGCAGTTCTTC	CASSSPAGLNEQFF
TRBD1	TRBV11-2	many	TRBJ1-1	TGTGCCAGCAGCTTCAAGACAGGGGGTGCGTCTTTCTTT	CASSFKTGGASFF
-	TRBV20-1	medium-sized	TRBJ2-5	TGCAGTGCCCAAACGTGGGAGACCCAGTACTTC	CSAQTWETQYF